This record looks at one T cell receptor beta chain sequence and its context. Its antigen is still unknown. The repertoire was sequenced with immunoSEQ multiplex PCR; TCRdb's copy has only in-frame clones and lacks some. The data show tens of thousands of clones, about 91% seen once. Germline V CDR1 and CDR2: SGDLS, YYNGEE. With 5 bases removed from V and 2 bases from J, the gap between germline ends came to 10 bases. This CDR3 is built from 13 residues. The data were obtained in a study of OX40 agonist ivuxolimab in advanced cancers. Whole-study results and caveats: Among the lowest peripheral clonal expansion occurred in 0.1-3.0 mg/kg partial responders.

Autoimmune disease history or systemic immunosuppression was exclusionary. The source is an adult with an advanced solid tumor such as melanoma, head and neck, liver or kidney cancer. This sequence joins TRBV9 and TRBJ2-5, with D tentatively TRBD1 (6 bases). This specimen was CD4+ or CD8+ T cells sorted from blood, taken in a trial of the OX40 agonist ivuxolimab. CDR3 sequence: CASSSGVQETQYF. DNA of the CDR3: TGTGCCAGCAGTTCAGGGGTGCAAGAGACCCAGTACTTC.